These 3 T cell receptor beta chains were all obtained from the same sample, sequenced in a study of technical replicates of blood from several donors. Assay: immunoSEQ multiplex PCR; the TCRdb copy retains only in-frame clones and omits some. The sample lists some 70,000 clones; roughly 92% were seen once. The sample comprised T cells isolated from PBMCs. The receptors were sampled from a human donor in good health.

The chain links TRBV11-2 to TRBJ2-5, with D perhaps TRBD2 (5 bases). Looked up from germline, CDR1 is SGHAT and CDR2 is FQNNGV. V lost 1 base and J 5 bases, leaving 11 bases between the germline ends. This CDR3 comprises 14 residues. The DNA of the CDR3 is TGTGCCAGCAGCTTAGCCGGAGGCAGGGAGACCCAGTACTTC. Translated, it gives CASSLAGGRETQYF.

V and J are TRBV21-1 and TRBJ1-5; the table names TRBD1, a call not compared with the DNA. TRBV21-1 is given as a pseudogene. This CDR3 comprises 17 residues. The CDR3 DNA follows: TGTGCCAGCAGCAAAGGCCCGGACAGGGGGCCGGGGCTGCCCCAGCATTTT. Residues: CASSKGPDRGPGLPQHF.

V usage is TRBV5-1 and J usage is TRBJ2-1, with unresolved D. The CDR3 is 12 amino acids. The germline gives CDR1 SGHRS, CDR2 YFSETQ. Trimming pared 4 bases from V and 8 bases from J, leaving 10 bases between. Here the CDR3 reads CASSAPADEQFF. CDR3 DNA sequence: TGCGCCAGCAGCGCACCTGCGGATGAGCAGTTCTTC.